The 32 T cell receptor beta chains listed next were all sequenced from one sample in a study of type 1 regulatory T cells. Study-level results: Type 1 regulatory T cells had a more restricted TCR repertoire than non-type 1 regulatory T cells.

MiXCR, applied by TCRdb to the reads, yields one record per CDR3 protein. The table includes 70,000 or so distinct CDR3 sequences, around 21% detected once. Their specific antigens are unknown. The sequenced material came from cultured type 1 regulatory T (Tr1) cells, either the whole culture or a sorted fraction (not recorded which). Every receptor here comes from a human donor in good health.

The chain has TRBV10-3 and TRBJ2-5; 10 nucleotides agree with TRBD1. CDR1 ENHRY and CDR2 SYGVKD come from the germline V gene. This CDR3 is 15 amino acids long. After removal of 7 bases from V and 3 bases from J, the junction contained 8 bases not matched to a gene. CDR3 bases: TGTGCCATCAATTCTTCGACAGGGGGCAAAGAGACCCAGTACTTC. It yields the protein CAINSSTGGKETQYF.

In this sample, this clonotype turned up a few times. The J gene is TRBJ2-4, the V gene TRBV20-1; 7 bases are a match to TRBD2. V lost 3 bases and J lost 6; bases outside the gene matches: 2. Per the germline V gene, CDR1 is DFQATT and CDR2 is SNEGSKA (reference sequence). This CDR3 has 12 residues. The CDR3 nucleotides read TGCAGTGCTAGCGCTAGCGGAAACATTCAGTACTTC. Amino acid sequence: CSASASGNIQYF.

A few counts support this clonotype. The chain carries TRBV19 and TRBJ2-7, with 7 positions matching TRBD1. Germline CDR1 and CDR2: LNHDA and SQIVND (reference sequence). V was pared by 10 bases and J by 2 bases, with 5 bases of the junction left unmatched. This CDR3 contains 12 residues. As DNA, the CDR3 is TGTGCCACCCAGGACAGGACCTACGAGCAGTACTTC. Its translation is CATQDRTYEQYF.

This clonotype occurred a few times. The chain combines TRBV15 with TRBJ1-5, with 7 bases identical to TRBD1. Germline-derived CDR1 and CDR2 are LNHNV and YYDKDF (reference sequence). Losses at the gene ends were 0 bases for V and 6 bases for J; bases not matched to a gene: 2. The length of the CDR3 is 14 residues. The chain's CDR3 is CATSREGGGQPQHF. The CDR3, as DNA: TGTGCCACCAGCAGAGAAGGGGGCGGTCAGCCCCAGCATTTT.

The CDR3 region is CSGGGPSTEAFF. In nucleotides, the CDR3 is TGCAGCGGCGGCGGGCCATCCACTGAAGCTTTCTTT. The chain combines TRBV29-1 with TRBJ1-1; no firm D call. Deletions cut 7 bases from V and 4 bases from J, with 13 bases between. CDR1 is SQVTM and CDR2 is ANQGSEA in the germline V gene. The CDR3 spans 12 residues.

This clonotype has more than one count but fewer than ten. V gene TRBV5-1 combines with J gene TRBJ1-1; D call uncertain. Deletions cut 6 bases from V and 0 bases from J, with 12 bases between. CDR1 and CDR2 from the germline V gene are SGHRS and YFSETQ. CDR3 length: 14 residues. Here the CDR3 reads CASTNGLLNTEAFF. The CDR3 nucleotides are TGCGCCAGCACGAACGGTCTGCTGAACACTGAAGCTTTCTTT. Full variable domain (remainder filled in from reference TRBV5-1 and TRBJ1-1): KAGVTQTPRYLIKTRGQQVTLSCSPISGHRSVSWYQQTPGQGLQFLFEYFSETQRNKGNFPGRFSGRQFSNSRSEMNVSTLELGDSALYLCASTNGLLNTEAFFGQGTRLTVV.

A few counts support this clonotype. The chain employs TRBV5-1 and TRBJ2-3; a weak D match, TRBD1 (6 bases). The germline gives CDR1 SGHRS, CDR2 YFSETQ. This CDR3 has 16 residues. Trimming removed 4 bases at V and 3 bases at J, with 18 bases between. CDR3 nucleotides: TGCGCCAGCAGCATGGATACAGGGTACGGAACAGATACGCAGTATTTT. Translating it yields CASSMDTGYGTDTQYF.

This clonotype was picked up many times. This chain links TRBV3-1 with TRBJ2-1; TRBD1 aligns across 7 bases. V trimming: 0 bases; J trimming: 2 bases; junction bases outside the gene matches: 1. This CDR3 has 15 residues. CDR1 is LGHDT and CDR2 is YNNKEL in the germline V gene (reference sequence). The CDR3 region is CASSQDTGAYNEQFF. CDR3 nucleotides: TGTGCCAGCAGCCAAGATACAGGGGCCTACAATGAGCAGTTCTTC.

This clonotype was detected ten times or more. The gene calls are TRBV20-1 and TRBJ2-1; D remains ambiguous. The V end was cut by 6 bases, the J end by 0 bases, with 18 bases between. Germline V gene sequence: CDR1 DFQATT, CDR2 SNEGSKA (reference sequence). The CDR3 is made up of 16 amino acids. CDR3: CSAEEVRVISYNEQFF. The CDR3 DNA reads TGCAGTGCGGAAGAGGTCAGAGTCATCTCCTACAATGAGCAGTTCTTC.

This CDR3 is CASSLGRRVQNIQYF. Written as DNA, the CDR3 is TGTGCCAGCAGCTTAGGCCGGCGAGTCCAAAACATTCAGTACTTC. This chain uses TRBV7-8 with TRBJ2-4; D gene uncertain. Per the germline V gene, CDR1 is SGHVS and CDR2 is FQNEAQ. The germline V and J ends were trimmed by 1 base and 5 bases, with 12 bases remaining between them. CDR3 size: 15 residues. Supplemented by reference TRBV7-8 and TRBJ2-4, the full variable domain reads GAGVSQSPRYKVAKRGQDVALRCDPISGHVSLFWYQQALGQGPEFLTYFQNEAQLDKSGLPSDRFFAERPEGSVSTLKIQRTQQEDSAVYLCASSLGRRVQNIQYFGAGTRLSVL.

This clonotype has a handful of counts. Because the CDR3's place on the DNA is in doubt, the DNA is left out and the CDR3 is given as listed by TCRdb. CDR3 residues: CASSTVGRGAKNIQYF. The V gene is TRBV21-1, the J gene TRBJ2-4; TRBD1 is the table's D call, not checked against the DNA. TRBV21-1 is listed as a pseudogene. Counting both end residues, the CDR3 totals 16 amino acids.

V is TRBV24-1 and J is TRBJ2-5, with no clear D. The CDR3 contains 11 residues. V lost 5 bases to trimming and J lost 6 bases, with 6 bases between them. Germline lookup yields CDR1 KGHDR and CDR2 SFDVKD. The CDR3 reads CATSAQKTQYF. The CDR3 coding sequence is TGTGCCACCAGTGCTCAAAAGACCCAGTACTTC.

This clonotype was observed a handful of times. The rearrangement links TRBV7-8 to TRBJ1-1; TRBD1 matches 9 bases. The CDR3 has 15 amino acids. CDR1 and CDR2 from the germline V gene are SGHVS and FQNEAQ. J gave up 10 bases and V 5 bases, and 14 bases lay outside the gene matches. The CDR3 reads CASSPRGTGTNGAFF. CDR3 DNA: TGTGCCAGCAGCCCCAGAGGGACAGGGACTAACGGAGCTTTCTTT.

Details on this clonotype: Possible read error: a much larger clone is one base away. CDR3 in amino acids: CTSSSQGVGNTIYF. CDR3 bases: TGTACCAGCAGCTCCCAGGGCGTCGGAAACACCATATATTTT. V and J are TRBV12-3 or TRBV12-4 and TRBJ1-3, with D possibly TRBD1 on 5 matching bases. This CDR3 has 14 amino acids.

The J gene is TRBJ1-1, the V gene TRBV27, with TRBD1 identical over 8 bases. The CDR3 is 15 residues long. With V trimmed by 5 bases and J by 4 bases, 9 bases remained unmatched. Germline V gene data show CDR1 as MNHEY and CDR2 as SMNVEV (reference sequence). The CDR3 region is CASSPGRGLFTEAFF. The CDR3 DNA sequence: TGTGCCAGCAGTCCCGGCAGGGGGCTTTTCACTGAAGCTTTCTTT.

This sequence joins TRBV20-1 and TRBJ2-1, with TRBD2 matching over 8 bases. The germline CDR1 and CDR2 sequences are DFQATT and SNEGSKA (reference sequence). The CDR3 extends over 14 amino acids. The junction had 16 bases not matched to a gene; V was cut back by 8 bases and J by 10 bases. The CDR3 protein is CSQREGVGENEQFF. The CDR3 DNA is TGCAGTCAACGGGAGGGCGTTGGGGAAAACGAGCAGTTCTTC.

V and J are TRBV7-6 and TRBJ2-5; tentative D call: TRBD2 (5 bases). Germline CDR1 SGHVS, CDR2 FNYEAQ. This CDR3 region has 15 residues. Deletions cut 4 bases from V and 5 bases from J, with 17 bases between. As DNA, the CDR3 is TGTGCCAGCAGCTCCTCGGGGTCGGGGTCGGAGACCCAGTACTTC. Encoded protein: CASSSSGSGSETQYF.

The genes are TRBV5-5 and TRBJ2-2; D call uncertain. Trimming cost V 2 bases and J 6 bases, with 11 bases left between them. The CDR3 consists of 14 residues. Germline CDR1 and CDR2: SGHKS and YYEKEE (reference sequence). The CDR3 reads CASSFGWVAGELFF. In DNA, the CDR3 is TGTGCCAGCAGCTTCGGTTGGGTCGCCGGGGAGCTGTTTTTT. The whole variable domain, filled in from reference TRBV5-5 and TRBJ2-2, reads DAGVTQSPTHLIKTRGQQVTLRCSPISGHKSVSWYQQVLGQGPQFIFQYYEKEERGRGNFPDRFSARQFPNYSSELNVNALLLGDSALYLCASSFGWVAGELFFGEGSRLTVL.

In this sample, this clonotype turned up a few times. This chain connects TRBV12-3 or TRBV12-4 to TRBJ2-6, with D tentatively TRBD2 (6 bases). CDR3 length: 17 amino acids. Trimming stripped 6 bases from V and 1 base from J, with 16 bases between. The chain's CDR3 is CASSRNTGGSGANVLTF. The CDR3 DNA sequence: TGTGCCAGCAGCCGTAATACTGGGGGGTCTGGGGCCAACGTCCTGACTTTC.

A few counts support this clonotype. The rearrangement joins TRBV6-2 or TRBV6-3 to TRBJ1-2; D perhaps matches TRBD1 (5 bases). Deletions cut 4 bases from V and 3 bases from J, with 9 bases between. The CDR3 length is 13 residues. Germline CDR1 reads MNHEY; CDR2 reads SVGEGT. CDR3 region: CASSSGGDYGYTF. The CDR3 region has the DNA TGTGCCAGCAGTTCCGGGGGGGACTATGGCTACACCTTC.

The J gene is TRBJ1-1, the V gene TRBV12-3 or TRBV12-4; the match to TRBD1 covers 7 bases. CDR3 length equals 14 residues. With V trimmed by 6 bases and J by 1 base, 5 bases remained unmatched. The CDR3 loop reads CASREGQANTEAFF. The CDR3 DNA reads as TGTGCCAGCAGGGAAGGACAGGCGAACACTGAAGCTTTCTTT.

The genes are TRBV20-1 and TRBJ1-1, with unresolved D. The germline V and J ends were trimmed by 3 bases and 4 bases, with 15 bases remaining between them. This CDR3 contains 14 residues. Germline loops: CDR1 DFQATT, CDR2 SNEGSKA (reference sequence). CDR3 amino acids: CSARSGSWGTEAFF. The DNA for the CDR3 is TGCAGTGCTAGGTCGGGGAGTTGGGGCACTGAAGCTTTCTTT.

The chain links TRBV9 to TRBJ2-5, with TRBD2 matching 10 bases. Germline loops: CDR1 SGDLS, CDR2 YYNGEE. The CDR3 has 17 amino acids. V was clipped by 0 bases and J by 4 bases; unmatched bases: 9. The DNA of the CDR3 is TGTGCCAGCAGCGTAGACCCAGCGGGAGGGCTAGGAGAGACCCAGTACTTC. Residues: CASSVDPAGGLGETQYF.

This clonotype has a handful of counts. The chain carries TRBV27 and TRBJ2-1; D is unclear. CDR3 length: 12 residues. Germline CDR1 is MNHEY and CDR2 is SMNVEV (reference sequence). The ends were cut back, 2 bases at V and 4 bases at J, with 3 bases in the middle. CDR3 sequence: CASSLGYNEQFF. The CDR3 DNA reads as TGTGCCAGCAGTTTAGGATACAATGAGCAGTTCTTC.

This clonotype was picked up one time. The chain carries TRBV6-1 and TRBJ1-5; the D is unclear. Germline V gene data show CDR1 as MNHNS and CDR2 as SASEGT. The CDR3 contains 15 residues. V was clipped by 6 bases and J by 4 bases, with 16 bases between them. CDR3 sequence: CASRIGPALNQPQHF. The CDR3 nucleotides read TGTGCCAGCAGGATAGGACCGGCTTTAAATCAGCCCCAGCATTTT.

This clonotype was seen a few times. This chain joins TRBV20-1 and TRBJ2-1, with 8 bases aligning to TRBD2. With 2 bases clipped from V and 8 bases from J, the junction kept 5 bases outside the gene matches. The CDR3 is 13 amino acids. CDR1 is DFQATT, CDR2 SNEGSKA, per germline (reference sequence). The CDR3 region has the DNA TGCAGTGCTAGACCGGGAGGGCCAGATGAGCAGTTCTTC. This encodes CSARPGGPDEQFF.

The chain joins TRBV20-1 to TRBJ2-1, with TRBD2 identical over 9 bases. With 1 base clipped from V and 9 bases from J, the junction kept 7 bases outside the gene matches. Germline assignment: CDR1 DFQATT and CDR2 SNEGSKA (reference sequence). This CDR3 is 14 amino acids long. The CDR3 DNA reads as TGCAGTGCTAGAGCGACTAGCGGCGCGAGTGAGCAGTTCTTC. This sequence encodes CSARATSGASEQFF.

This clonotype was counted a few times. The CDR3 bases are TGTGCCAGCAGTTATGGGGGGGCGCGTCTCCCCCTCCACTTT. This codes for CASSYGGARLPLHF. The chain is built from TRBV12-3 or TRBV12-4 and TRBJ1-6; tentatively, D is TRBD1 (6 bases). The V gene lost 4 bases and the J gene lost 13 bases, with 17 bases spanning the gap. The CDR3 is 14 amino acids.

V gene TRBV20-1 combines with J gene TRBJ1-5; tentative D call: TRBD1 (5 bases). The CDR3 is made up of 13 amino acids. V was shortened by 5 bases and J by 7 bases, with 15 bases between the two germline ends. Germline loops: CDR1 DFQATT, CDR2 SNEGSKA (reference sequence). CDR3 residues: CSAPRARGQPQHF. The CDR3 DNA reads as TGCAGTGCTCCCAGGGCCCGAGGCCAGCCCCAGCATTTT.

This clonotype was detected only a few times. The chain has TRBV6-1 and TRBJ2-5; TRBD1 matches 8 bases. Germline assignment: CDR1 MNHNS and CDR2 SASEGT. This CDR3 is built from 16 residues. V lost 6 bases, J lost 5 bases, and 14 bases stayed unmatched. As DNA, the CDR3 is TGTGCCAGCAGACCATGGGGGCAGGGGGCAAGGGAGACCCAGTACTTC. The encoded protein is CASRPWGQGARETQYF.

This sequence joins TRBV7-9 and TRBJ2-1; no clear D. This CDR3 comprises 17 residues. CDR1 is SEHNR and CDR2 is FQNEAQ in the germline V gene (reference sequence). V was clipped by 4 bases and J by 0 bases, with 16 bases between them. The CDR3 nucleotides are TGTGCCAGCAGCTCCCCCCGCGTGATGACCTCCTACAATGAGCAGTTCTTC. Protein sequence: CASSSPRVMTSYNEQFF.

This clonotype was picked up a small number of times. The CDR3 coding sequence is TGTGCCAGCTCACCACCTACGGGAGGATCGTTCTTC. It specifies CASSPPTGGSFF. The gene calls are TRBV18 and TRBJ2-1; 7 nucleotides align to TRBD2. CDR3 size: 12 residues. From germline, CDR1 is KGHSH and CDR2 LQKENI. The V segment lost 0 bases and the J segment 15 bases; nucleotides outside the gene matches: 5.